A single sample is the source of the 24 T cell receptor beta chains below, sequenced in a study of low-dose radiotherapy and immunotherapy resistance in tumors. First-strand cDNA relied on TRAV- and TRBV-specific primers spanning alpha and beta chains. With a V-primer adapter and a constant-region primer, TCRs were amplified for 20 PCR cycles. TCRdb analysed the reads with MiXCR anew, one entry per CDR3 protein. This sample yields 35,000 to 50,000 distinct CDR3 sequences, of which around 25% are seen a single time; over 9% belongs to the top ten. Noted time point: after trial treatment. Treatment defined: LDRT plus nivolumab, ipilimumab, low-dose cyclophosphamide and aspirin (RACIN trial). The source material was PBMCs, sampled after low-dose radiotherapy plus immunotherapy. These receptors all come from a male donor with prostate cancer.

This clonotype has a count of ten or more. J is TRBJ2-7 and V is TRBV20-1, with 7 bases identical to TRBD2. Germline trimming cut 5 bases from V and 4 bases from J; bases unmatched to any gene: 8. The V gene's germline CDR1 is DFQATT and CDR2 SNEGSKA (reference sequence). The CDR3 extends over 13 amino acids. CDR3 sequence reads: CSAPNAGVYEQYF. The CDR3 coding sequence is TGCAGTGCTCCGAATGCGGGAGTTTACGAGCAGTACTTC.

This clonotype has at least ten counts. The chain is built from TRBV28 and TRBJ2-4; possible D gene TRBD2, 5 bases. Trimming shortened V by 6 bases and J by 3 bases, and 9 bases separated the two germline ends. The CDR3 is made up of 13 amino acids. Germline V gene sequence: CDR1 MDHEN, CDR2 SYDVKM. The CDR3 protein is CASSTGDKNIQYF. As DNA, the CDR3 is TGTGCCAGCAGCACCGGGGACAAAAACATTCAGTACTTC.

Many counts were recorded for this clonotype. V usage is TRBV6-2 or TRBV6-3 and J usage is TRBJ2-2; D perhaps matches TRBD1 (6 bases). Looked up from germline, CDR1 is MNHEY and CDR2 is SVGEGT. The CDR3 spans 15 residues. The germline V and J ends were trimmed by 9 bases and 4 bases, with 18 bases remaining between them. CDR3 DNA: TGTGCCAGTGCTCGGGCATCCAGGGGCACCGGGGAGCTGTTTTTT. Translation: CASARASRGTGELFF.

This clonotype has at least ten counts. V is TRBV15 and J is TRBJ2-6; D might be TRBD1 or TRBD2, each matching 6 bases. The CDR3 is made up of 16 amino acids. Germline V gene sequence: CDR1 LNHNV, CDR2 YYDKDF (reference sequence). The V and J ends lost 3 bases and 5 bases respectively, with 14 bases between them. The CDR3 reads CATSSYREEWANVLTF. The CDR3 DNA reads TGTGCCACCAGCAGCTACAGGGAGGAGTGGGCCAACGTCCTGACTTTC.

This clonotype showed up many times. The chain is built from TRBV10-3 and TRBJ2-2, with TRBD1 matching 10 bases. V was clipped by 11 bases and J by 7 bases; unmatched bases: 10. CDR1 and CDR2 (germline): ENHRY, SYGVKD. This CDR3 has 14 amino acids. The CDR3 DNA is TGTGCCTGCCAGGACAGGGGGTACGGCGGGGAGCTGTTTTTT. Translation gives CACQDRGYGGELFF.

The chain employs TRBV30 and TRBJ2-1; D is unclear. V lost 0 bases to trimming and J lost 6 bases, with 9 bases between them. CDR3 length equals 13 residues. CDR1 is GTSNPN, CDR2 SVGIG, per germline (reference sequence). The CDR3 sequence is CAWSVRASNEQFF. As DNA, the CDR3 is TGTGCCTGGAGTGTACGGGCTAGCAATGAGCAGTTCTTC.

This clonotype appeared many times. CDR3: CASSLMSGQYEQYF. CDR3 DNA sequence: TGTGCCAGCAGCTTGATGTCGGGGCAATACGAGCAGTACTTC. This chain uses TRBV7-3 with TRBJ2-7, with D perhaps being TRBD1 or TRBD2 (5 bases each). Trimming took off 3 bases at V and 4 bases at J, with 13 bases between the two ends. The CDR3 spans 14 residues. Germline assignment: CDR1 SGHTA and CDR2 FQGTGA.

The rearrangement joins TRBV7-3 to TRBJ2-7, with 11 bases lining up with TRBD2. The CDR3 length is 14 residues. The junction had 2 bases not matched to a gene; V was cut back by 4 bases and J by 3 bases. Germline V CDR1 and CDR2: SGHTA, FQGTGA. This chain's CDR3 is CASSSTSGNYEQYF. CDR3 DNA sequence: TGTGCCAGCAGCTCGACTAGCGGGAACTACGAGCAGTACTTC.

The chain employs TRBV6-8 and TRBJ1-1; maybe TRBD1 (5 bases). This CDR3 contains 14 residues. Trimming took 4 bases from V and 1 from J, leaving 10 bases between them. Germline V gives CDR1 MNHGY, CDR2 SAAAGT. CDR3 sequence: CASSWGQGNTEAFF. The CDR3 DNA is TGTGCCAGCAGTTGGGGCCAGGGGAACACTGAAGCTTTCTTT.

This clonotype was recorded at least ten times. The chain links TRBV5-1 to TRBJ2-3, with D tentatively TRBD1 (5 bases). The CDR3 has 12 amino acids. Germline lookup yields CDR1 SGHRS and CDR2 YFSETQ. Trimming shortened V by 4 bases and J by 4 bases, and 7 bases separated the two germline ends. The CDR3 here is CASSTTADTQYF. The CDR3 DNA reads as TGCGCCAGCAGCACGACAGCAGATACGCAGTATTTT.

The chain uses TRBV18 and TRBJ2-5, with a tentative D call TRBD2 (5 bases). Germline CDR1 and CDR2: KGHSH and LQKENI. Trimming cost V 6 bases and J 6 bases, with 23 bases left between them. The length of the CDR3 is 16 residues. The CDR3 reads CASSPVGDAGVKTQYF. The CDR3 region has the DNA TGTGCCAGCTCGCCCGTCGGTGACGCGGGCGTGAAGACCCAGTACTTC. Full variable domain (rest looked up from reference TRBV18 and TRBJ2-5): NAGVMQNPRHLVRRRGQEARLRCSPMKGHSHVYWYRQLPEEGLKFMVYLQKENIIDESGMPKERFSAEFPKEGPSILRIQQVVRGDSAAYFCASSPVGDAGVKTQYFGPGTRLLVL.

The DNA for the CDR3 is TGTGCCAGCAGCCCCCGACAGGCTCCGGGAAAACTGTTTTTT. The encoded protein is CASSPRQAPGKLFF. V and J are TRBV27 and TRBJ1-4, with D tentatively TRBD1 (6 bases). V was clipped by 6 bases and J by 10 bases, with 18 bases between them. The CDR3 is 14 amino acids. Germline loops: CDR1 MNHEY, CDR2 SMNVEV (reference sequence).

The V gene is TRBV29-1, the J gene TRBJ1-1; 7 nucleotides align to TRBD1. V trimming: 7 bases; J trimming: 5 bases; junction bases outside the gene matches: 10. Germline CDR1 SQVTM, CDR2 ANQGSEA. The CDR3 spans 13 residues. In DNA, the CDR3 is TGCAGCGCCACCCAGGGGGAAGGTACTGAAGCTTTCTTT. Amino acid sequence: CSATQGEGTEAFF.

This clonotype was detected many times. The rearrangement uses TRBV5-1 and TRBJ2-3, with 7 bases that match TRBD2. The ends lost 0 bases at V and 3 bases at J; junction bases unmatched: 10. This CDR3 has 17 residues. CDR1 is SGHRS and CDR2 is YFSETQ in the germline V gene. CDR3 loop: CASSLDGLVRRTDTQYF. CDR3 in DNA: TGCGCCAGCAGCTTGGACGGACTAGTGAGAAGAACAGATACGCAGTATTTT.

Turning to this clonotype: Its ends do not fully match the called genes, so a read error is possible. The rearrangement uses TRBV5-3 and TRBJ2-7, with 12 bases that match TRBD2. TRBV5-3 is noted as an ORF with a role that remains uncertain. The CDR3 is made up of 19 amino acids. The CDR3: CASSLLASGRVGAHYEQYF. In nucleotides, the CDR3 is TGTGCCAGCAGCTTGTTGGCTAGCGGGAGGGTCGGGGCCCACTACGAGCAGTACTTC.

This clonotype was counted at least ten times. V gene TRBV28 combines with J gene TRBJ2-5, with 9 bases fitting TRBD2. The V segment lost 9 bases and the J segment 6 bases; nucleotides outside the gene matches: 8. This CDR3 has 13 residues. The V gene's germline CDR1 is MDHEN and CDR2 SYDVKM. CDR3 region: CASGSGRYQTQYF. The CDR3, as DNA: TGTGCCAGTGGTAGCGGGAGATATCAGACCCAGTACTTC.

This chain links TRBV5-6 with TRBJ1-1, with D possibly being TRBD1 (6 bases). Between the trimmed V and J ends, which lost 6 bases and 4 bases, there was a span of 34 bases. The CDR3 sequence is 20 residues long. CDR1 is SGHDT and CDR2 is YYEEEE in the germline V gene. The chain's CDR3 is CASTQAGYWGLWEVGTEAFF. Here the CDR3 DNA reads TGTGCCAGCACCCAGGCAGGGTATTGGGGGCTCTGGGAAGTGGGCACTGAAGCTTTCTTT. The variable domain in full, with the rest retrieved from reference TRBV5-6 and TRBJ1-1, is DAGVTQSPTHLIKTRGQQVTLRCSPKSGHDTVSWYQQALGQGPQFIFQYYEEEERQRGNFPDRFSGHQFPNYSSELNVNALLLGDSALYLCASTQAGYWGLWEVGTEAFFGQGTRLTVV.

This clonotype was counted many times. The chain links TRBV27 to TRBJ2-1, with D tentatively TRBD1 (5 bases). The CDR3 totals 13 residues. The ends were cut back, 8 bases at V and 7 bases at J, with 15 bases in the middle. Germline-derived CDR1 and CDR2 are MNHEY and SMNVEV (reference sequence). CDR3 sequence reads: CASQGLGLNEQFF. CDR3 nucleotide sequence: TGTGCCAGCCAGGGCCTAGGTCTGAATGAGCAGTTCTTC.

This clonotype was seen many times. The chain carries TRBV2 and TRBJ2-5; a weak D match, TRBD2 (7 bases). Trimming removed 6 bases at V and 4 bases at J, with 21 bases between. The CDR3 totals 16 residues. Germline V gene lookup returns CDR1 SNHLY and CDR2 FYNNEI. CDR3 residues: CASRGVSGGRRETQYF. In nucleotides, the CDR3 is TGTGCCAGCAGGGGGGTATCCGGGGGGCGGAGAGAGACCCAGTACTTC.

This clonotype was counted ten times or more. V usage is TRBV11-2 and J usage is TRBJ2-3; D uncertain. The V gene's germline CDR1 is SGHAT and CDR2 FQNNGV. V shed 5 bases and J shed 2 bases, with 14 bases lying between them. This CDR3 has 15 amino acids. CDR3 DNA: TGTGCCAGCAGCCAAGAACGTTTTGCCACAGATACGCAGTATTTT. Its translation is CASSQERFATDTQYF.

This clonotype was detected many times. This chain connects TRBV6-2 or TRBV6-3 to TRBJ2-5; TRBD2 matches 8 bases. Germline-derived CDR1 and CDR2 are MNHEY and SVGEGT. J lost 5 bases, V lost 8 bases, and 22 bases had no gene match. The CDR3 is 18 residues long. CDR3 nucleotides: TGTGCCAGCTCCCGAGGGGGAAAAGGGGCCTCGGGGGGGGAGACCCAGTACTTC. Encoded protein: CASSRGGKGASGGETQYF.

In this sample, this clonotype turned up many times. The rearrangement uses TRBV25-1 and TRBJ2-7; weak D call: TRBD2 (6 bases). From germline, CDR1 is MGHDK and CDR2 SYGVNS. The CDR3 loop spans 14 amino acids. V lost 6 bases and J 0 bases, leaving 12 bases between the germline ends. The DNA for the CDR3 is TGTGCCAGCAGGGATAGCGGCTACTCCTACGAGCAGTACTTC. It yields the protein CASRDSGYSYEQYF.

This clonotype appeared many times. Here the CDR3 reads CASSNRDRGFF. The DNA for the CDR3 is TGTGCCAGCAGTAACCGGGACAGGGGGTTCTTC. The rearrangement uses TRBV6-2 or TRBV6-3 and TRBJ2-1, with TRBD1 identical over 10 bases. Germline values: CDR1 MNHEY, CDR2 SVGEGT. J lost 15 bases, V lost 5 bases, and 4 bases had no gene match. This CDR3 is built from 11 residues.

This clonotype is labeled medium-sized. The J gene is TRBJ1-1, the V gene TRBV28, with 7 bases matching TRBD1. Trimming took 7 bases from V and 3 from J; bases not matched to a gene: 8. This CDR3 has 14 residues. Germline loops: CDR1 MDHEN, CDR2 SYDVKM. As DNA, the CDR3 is TGTGCCAGCAAGGGGGCACAGCAGTACACTGAAGCTTTCTTT. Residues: CASKGAQQYTEAFF.